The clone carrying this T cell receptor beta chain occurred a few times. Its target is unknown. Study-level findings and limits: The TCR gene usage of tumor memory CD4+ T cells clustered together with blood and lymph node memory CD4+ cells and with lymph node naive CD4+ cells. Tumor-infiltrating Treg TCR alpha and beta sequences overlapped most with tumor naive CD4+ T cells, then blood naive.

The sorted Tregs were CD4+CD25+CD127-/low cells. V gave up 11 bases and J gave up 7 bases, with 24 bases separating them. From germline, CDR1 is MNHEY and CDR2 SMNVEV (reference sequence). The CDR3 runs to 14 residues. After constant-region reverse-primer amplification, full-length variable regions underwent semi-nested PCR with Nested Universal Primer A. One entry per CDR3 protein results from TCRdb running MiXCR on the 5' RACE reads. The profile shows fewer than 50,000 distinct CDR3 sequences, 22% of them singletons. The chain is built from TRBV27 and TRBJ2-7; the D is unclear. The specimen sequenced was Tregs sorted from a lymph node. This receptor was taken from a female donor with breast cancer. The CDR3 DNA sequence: TGTGCCTCTCGGCTGGAAGGAAGAAACAATGAGCAGTACTTC. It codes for CASRLEGRNNEQYF.